Each of the 10 T cell receptor beta chains below was sequenced from the same sample in a study of T cell responses to AZD1222 COVID-19 vaccine. TCRdb's table, derived via immunoSEQ multiplex PCR, lists solely in-frame clones and lacks some. The repertoire holds roughly 150,000 clones, with 88% as singletons. This material consisted of peripheral blood, taken on day 0 of AZD1222 vaccination. Every receptor here comes from an adult in good health.

J is TRBJ2-1 and V is TRBV28; weak D call: TRBD2 (5 bases). Germline loops: CDR1 MDHEN, CDR2 SYDVKM. The CDR3 consists of 12 residues. Trimming stripped 6 bases from V and 11 bases from J, with 14 bases between. CDR3 residues: CASREERRQQFF. CDR3 sequence (DNA): TGTGCCAGCAGAGAAGAGCGGAGGCAGCAGTTCTTC.

This clone was seen only once. The chain employs TRBV11-3 and TRBJ1-6; no definite D call. The V gene lost 0 bases and the J gene lost 2 bases, with 20 bases spanning the gap. The CDR3 loop spans 20 amino acids. CDR1 and CDR2 from the germline V gene are SGHNT and YENEEA. Here the CDR3 reads CASSLEVEKGTYAYNSPLHF. In DNA form, the CDR3 reads TGTGCCAGCAGCTTAGAGGTCGAGAAGGGAACTTACGCCTATAATTCACCCCTCCACTTT.

This chain links TRBV15 with TRBJ1-2, with unresolved D. V gave up 3 bases and J gave up 5 bases, with 4 bases separating them. This CDR3 has 11 amino acids. Germline loops: CDR1 LNHNV, CDR2 YYDKDF (reference sequence). The CDR3 region is CATSSGYGYTF. The CDR3 nucleotides read TGTGCCACCAGCAGTGGTTATGGCTACACCTTC.

The chain is built from TRBV7-9 and TRBJ2-7, with 13 nucleotides matching TRBD2. Germline V gene lookup returns CDR1 SEHNR and CDR2 FQNEAQ (reference sequence). V was pared by 5 bases and J by 7 bases, with 11 bases of the junction left unmatched. This CDR3 has 16 amino acids. The CDR3 nucleotides are TGTGCCAGCAGCCAGGGATATGGGACTAGCGGGAATGAGCAGTACTTC. Amino acids: CASSQGYGTSGNEQYF.

This clone was seen a single time. CDR3 sequence (DNA): TGTGCCAGCAGCTTAGTGGACAGAACCTACGAGCAGTACTTC. This encodes CASSLVDRTYEQYF. This chain connects TRBV7-9 to TRBJ2-7; TRBD1 might be the D (6 bases). CDR1 is SEHNR, CDR2 FQNEAQ, per germline (reference sequence). The CDR3 is 14 residues long. Trimming cost V 1 base and J 2 bases, with 9 bases left between them.

This clone was observed a single time. The J gene is TRBJ1-1, the V gene TRBV19; D is undetermined. Trimming took off 6 bases at V and 5 bases at J, with 13 bases between the two ends. Germline values: CDR1 LNHDA, CDR2 SQIVND (reference sequence). The CDR3 covers 13 residues. The CDR3 reads CASSLDLETEAFF. For the CDR3, the DNA is TGTGCCAGTAGCCTGGACCTGGAGACTGAAGCTTTCTTT.

V gene TRBV6-5 combines with J gene TRBJ2-7, with 8 bases that match TRBD2. The J segment lost 7 bases and the V segment lost 6 bases, leaving 8 bases of the junction unmatched. Looked up from germline, CDR1 is MNHEY and CDR2 is SVGAGI. The CDR3 spans 13 residues. The CDR3 DNA follows: TGTGCCAGCAGCCCCGGGGGGGCGAGGGAGCAGTACTTC. This codes for CASSPGGAREQYF.

V gene TRBV7-9 combines with J gene TRBJ2-7; D possibly corresponds to TRBD2 (6 bases). CDR1 and CDR2 from the germline V gene are SEHNR and FQNEAQ (reference sequence). This CDR3 comprises 12 residues. Trimming removed 8 bases from V and 3 bases from J, with 11 bases in between. The CDR3 is CASFTSNYEQYF. In nucleotides, the CDR3 is TGTGCCAGCTTTACTAGCAACTACGAGCAGTACTTC.

V is TRBV7-9 and J is TRBJ1-5, with 10 bases fitting TRBD1. The germline CDR1 and CDR2 sequences are SEHNR and FQNEAQ (reference sequence). CDR3 length: 16 amino acids. With 5 bases clipped from V and 2 bases from J, the junction kept 6 bases outside the gene matches. The CDR3, as DNA: TGTGCCAGCAGCCAAGGCGACAGGGGGCGCAATCAGCCCCAGCATTTT. This codes for CASSQGDRGRNQPQHF.

This clone was observed a handful of times. The genes are TRBV28 and TRBJ2-7; a possible D gene is TRBD2 (5 bases). Trimming removed 5 bases from V and 3 bases from J, with 17 bases in between. Germline-derived CDR1 and CDR2 are MDHEN and SYDVKM. This CDR3 spans 15 amino acids. The CDR3 reads CASSKRSSPFYEQYF. CDR3 in DNA: TGTGCCAGCAGTAAGCGGAGTTCCCCATTCTACGAGCAGTACTTC.